Many counts were recorded for the clone carrying this TCR beta chain. TCRdb ran MiXCR on the reads and lists one entry per CDR3 protein. The sample comprises more than 500,000 distinct CDR3 sequences, approximately 15% of which are singletons, and 24% rests with the top ten. These data originate in a study of T cell repertoires in cytomegalovirus infection. Study summary: In public TCR beta signatures, there were indications of both CMV infection and matching HLA type.

V was cut by 4 bases and J by 5 bases, with 17 bases left in between. CDR1 and CDR2 (germline): SEHNR, FQNEAQ (reference sequence). CDR3 length equals 15 residues. The J gene is TRBJ2-5, the V gene TRBV7-9, with D perhaps TRBD1 (6 bases). The sequencing input was CD8+ T cells from PBMCs. This receptor was identified in a human donor in good health (CMV status not recorded). Some clones in this sample may be carry-over from other donors' samples. The CDR3 DNA is TGTGCCAGCAGCTCTTTGGAGCAGGGGTGGGAGACCCAGTACTTC. It translates to CASSSLEQGWETQYF.